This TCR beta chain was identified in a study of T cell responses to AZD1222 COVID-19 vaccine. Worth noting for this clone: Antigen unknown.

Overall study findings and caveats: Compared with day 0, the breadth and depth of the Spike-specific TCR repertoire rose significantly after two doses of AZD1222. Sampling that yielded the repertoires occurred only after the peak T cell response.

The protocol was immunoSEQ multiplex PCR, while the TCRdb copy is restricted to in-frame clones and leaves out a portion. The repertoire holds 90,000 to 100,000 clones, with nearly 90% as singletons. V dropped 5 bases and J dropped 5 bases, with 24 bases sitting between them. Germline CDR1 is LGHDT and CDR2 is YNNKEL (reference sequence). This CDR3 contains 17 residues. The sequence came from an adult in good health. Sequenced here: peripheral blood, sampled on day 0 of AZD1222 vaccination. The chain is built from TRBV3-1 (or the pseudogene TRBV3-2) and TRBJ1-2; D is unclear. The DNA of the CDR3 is TGTGCCAGCAGCAAGAGGGTGGTGAGTATCGCGTGTTATGGCTACACCTTC. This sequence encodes CASSKRVVSIACYGYTF.